The 10 T cell receptor beta chains below all came from one sample that was sequenced in a study of blood T cell repertoires in COVID-19. TCRdb's copy holds only in-frame clones and misses some; the assay was immunoSEQ multiplex PCR. Among more than 110,000 clones listed, less than 85% were seen once. The sequenced sample was PBMCs or T cells enriched from blood (not recorded which). These receptors were obtained from a woman under 30 who had been exposed to COVID-19.

V is TRBV27 and J is TRBJ2-7; 10 bases line up with TRBD2. Trimming at V came to 6 bases and at J to 2 bases, leaving 4 bases not matched to a gene. From germline, CDR1 is MNHEY and CDR2 SMNVEV (reference sequence). The CDR3 totals 14 residues. CDR3 residues: CASRVAGGAYEQYF. Written as DNA, the CDR3 is TGTGCCAGCAGGGTAGCGGGAGGTGCCTACGAGCAGTACTTC.

This chain links TRBV5-1 with TRBJ2-7, with 7 bases fitting TRBD1. The ends lost 4 bases at V and 0 bases at J; junction bases unmatched: 4. Germline lookup yields CDR1 SGHRS and CDR2 YFSETQ. CDR3 length: 14 amino acids. CDR3 bases: TGCGCCAGCAGCGGGGGACAGTTCTCCTACGAGCAGTACTTC. Protein: CASSGGQFSYEQYF.

This chain links TRBV28 with TRBJ1-2, with D unclear. The V end lost 3 bases, the J end lost 6 bases, and 11 bases lay between the germline ends. Germline V gene sequence: CDR1 MDHEN, CDR2 SYDVKM. The CDR3 runs 13 residues. In nucleotides, the CDR3 is TGTGCCAGCAGTTTTGGAGGGAACGATGGCTACACCTTC. It specifies CASSFGGNDGYTF.

This clone was detected only once. The chain recombines TRBV28 with TRBJ2-3; tentative D call: TRBD1 (5 bases). Germline CDR1 reads MDHEN; CDR2 reads SYDVKM. The CDR3 covers 14 residues. Trimming left V 3 bases short and J 5 bases short, with 12 bases between. This CDR3 is CASSLGQGVDTQYF. CDR3 sequence (DNA): TGTGCCAGCAGTTTGGGTCAGGGCGTAGATACGCAGTATTTT.

This chain joins TRBV27 and TRBJ2-5, with a weak D call TRBD2 (5 bases). This CDR3 is 14 amino acids long. Per germline, CDR1 MNHEY and CDR2 SMNVEV (reference sequence). Trimming left V 6 bases short and J 5 bases short, with 16 bases between. This CDR3 is CASRFGLLSETQYF. The CDR3 DNA follows: TGTGCCAGCAGATTCGGACTGTTATCCGAGACCCAGTACTTC.

V and J are TRBV28 and TRBJ2-5; 13 nucleotides match TRBD2. V lost 5 bases and J lost 5; bases outside the gene matches: 14. The CDR3 spans 18 residues. The germline V gene encodes CDR1 MDHEN and CDR2 SYDVKM. CDR3: CASSDVRTSGSWGETQYF. DNA for the CDR3: TGTGCCAGCAGTGACGTTCGGACTAGCGGGAGTTGGGGTGAGACCCAGTACTTC. The full variable domain, with the rest looked up from reference TRBV28 and TRBJ2-5, is DVKVTQSSRYLVKRTGEKVFLECVQDMDHENMFWYRQDPGLGLRLIYFSYDVKMKEKGDIPEGYSVSREKKERFSLILESASTNQTSMYLCASSDVRTSGSWGETQYFGPGTRLLVL.

This chain uses TRBV6-6 with TRBJ2-7, with 15 positions matching TRBD2. The CDR3 covers 17 residues. From germline, CDR1 is MNHNY and CDR2 SVGAGI (reference sequence). V shed 5 bases and J 6 bases; nucleotides not matched to a gene: 11. The CDR3 nucleotides are TGTGCCAGCAGTCAGGGACTAGCGGGAGGAGTCCGGGGCGAGCAGTACTTC. Its translation is CASSQGLAGGVRGEQYF.

The CDR3 coding sequence is TGTGCCAGCAGCCGAAGCTATCAGCCCCAGCATTTT. It codes for CASSRSYQPQHF. The J gene is TRBJ1-5, the V gene TRBV12-3 or TRBV12-4; unclear D gene. The CDR3 length is 12 residues. Trimming took 6 bases from V and 5 from J, leaving 8 bases between them.

Written as DNA, the CDR3 is TGTGCCATCGCCCTAGCGGCTGACAATGAGCAGTTCTTC. This gives the protein CAIALAADNEQFF. The chain links TRBV10-3 to TRBJ2-1, with TRBD2 identical over 7 bases. CDR1 is ENHRY and CDR2 is SYGVKD in the germline V gene. V shed 8 bases and J 5 bases; nucleotides not matched to a gene: 6. The CDR3 is 13 amino acids.

The V call is TRBV13, the J call TRBJ2-1; D not certain. The ends were cut back, 0 bases at V and 9 bases at J, with 3 bases in the middle. The CDR3 is made up of 11 amino acids. Germline lookup yields CDR1 PRHDT and CDR2 FYEKMQ (reference sequence). This CDR3 is CASSLGSEQFF. CDR3 coding DNA: TGTGCCAGCAGCTTAGGTAGTGAGCAGTTCTTC. The full variable domain, rest sourced from reference TRBV13 and TRBJ2-1, is AAGVIQSPRHLIKEKRETATLKCYPIPRHDTVYWYQQGPGQDPQFLISFYEKMQSDKGSIPDRFSAQQFSDYHSELNMSSLELGDSALYFCASSLGSEQFFGPGTRLTVL.